The clone carrying this T cell receptor (beta chain) was detected once. This sample stems from a study of blood T cell repertoires in COVID-19. Study-level information: COVID-19 samples from acute and convalescent phases originated in the United States, Italy and Spain. From T cells, B-cell-depleted T cells, or PBMCs came the material, which was cDNA or gDNA.

TCRdb's table, derived via immunoSEQ multiplex PCR, lists solely in-frame clones and lacks some. Of under 75,000 clones in the sample, about 91% were seen once. Germline trimming cut 7 bases from V and 4 bases from J; bases unmatched to any gene: 11. The CDR3 loop spans 15 amino acids. The germline gives CDR1 MDHEN, CDR2 SYDVKM. The V gene is TRBV28, the J gene TRBJ2-7, with 9 bases that match TRBD1. Sequencing was carried out using peripheral blood. This TCR was sampled from a man between 45 and 60 years old with active COVID-19. The CDR3 loop reads CASMFTGGLQYEQYF. CDR3 coding DNA: TGTGCCAGCATGTTCACAGGGGGCTTACAATACGAGCAGTACTTC. Based on the CDR3 plus reference TRBV28 and TRBJ2-7, the full variable domain is DVKVTQSSRYLVKRTGEKVFLECVQDMDHENMFWYRQDPGLGLRLIYFSYDVKMKEKGDIPEGYSVSREKKERFSLILESASTNQTSMYLCASMFTGGLQYEQYFGPGTRLTVT.